The sequence of this T cell receptor (beta chain) was determined in a study of cytomegalovirus exposure and HLA in healthy donors. The germline V gene encodes CDR1 SGHVS and CDR2 FNYEAQ. Trimming removed 5 bases from V and 7 bases from J; junction bases left unmatched: 7. The CDR3 runs to 15 residues. The primer mix had 60 Vbeta and 13 Jbeta primers. TCRdb's table, derived via immunoSEQ multiplex PCR, lists solely in-frame clones and lacks some. The sample includes about 70,000 clones. The sequenced material came from PBMCs. The chain is built from TRBV7-6 and TRBJ2-1, with 11 bases fitting TRBD2. The TCR was taken from a female donor in good health and CMV-seropositive. The CDR3 DNA follows: TGTGCCAGCAGCCCGACTAGCGGGATGTTGAATGAGCAGTTCTTC. It specifies CASSPTSGMLNEQFF.